Below, 25 T cell receptor beta chains from the same sample are listed, as sequenced in a study of CD8+ T cells in alopecia areata. RNA extraction and reverse transcription yielded cDNA as sequencing template. TCRdb keeps only in-frame clones here, not all; method: immunoSEQ multiplex PCR. The sample lists about 15,000 clones; 60% were seen once. Lesional scalp punch biopsies and peripheral blood came from alopecia areata patients. Specimen: skin. The origin of the receptors is a human donor with alopecia areata.

This clone showed up just once. V and J are TRBV2 and TRBJ2-1, with no clear D. Germline loops: CDR1 SNHLY, CDR2 FYNNEI. Trimming cost V 7 bases and J 10 bases, with 11 bases left between them. This CDR3 has 11 amino acids. The CDR3 DNA reads TGTGCCAGCACCGAGTTTCGGGAGCAGTTCTTC. Translation: CASTEFREQFF.

The chain couples TRBV6-5 to TRBJ1-1; maybe TRBD1 (6 bases). Trimming took off 5 bases at V and 3 bases at J, with 10 bases between the two ends. Germline CDR1 MNHEY, CDR2 SVGAGI. This CDR3 comprises 13 residues. For the CDR3, the DNA is TGTGCCAGCAGTGAAAGGGGGGACACTGAAGCTTTCTTT. This codes for CASSERGDTEAFF.

The V and J genes are TRBV27 and TRBJ2-3, with 11 positions matching TRBD2. V lost 0 bases, J lost 5 bases, and 10 bases stayed unmatched. The germline gives CDR1 MNHEY, CDR2 SMNVEV (reference sequence). The CDR3 extends over 18 amino acids. The CDR3 DNA is TGTGCCAGCAGTTTATCGAGCTTTAGCGGGAGGGGGCGAGATACGCAGTATTTT. Encoded protein: CASSLSSFSGRGRDTQYF.

The CDR3 region has the DNA TGTGCCAGCAGCCCTCCCGGAGGGGTTCCCCTAGAGCAGTTCTTC. It translates to CASSPPGGVPLEQFF. The chain joins TRBV5-6 to TRBJ2-1, with D perhaps matching TRBD2 (6 bases). Between the trimmed V and J ends, which lost 4 bases and 10 bases, there was a span of 21 bases. Germline V gene data show CDR1 as SGHDT and CDR2 as YYEEEE. This CDR3 region has 15 residues.

This clone was detected only a few times. The rearrangement joins TRBV18 to TRBJ1-4; maybe TRBD1 (5 bases). The germline V and J ends were trimmed by 3 bases and 5 bases, with 13 bases remaining between them. Germline-derived CDR1 and CDR2 are KGHSH and LQKENI. The CDR3 length is 15 residues. As DNA, the CDR3 is TGTGCCAGCTCACCGGAGAGGGGACCCAATGAAAAACTGTTTTTT. This sequence encodes CASSPERGPNEKLFF.

The rearrangement uses TRBV27 and TRBJ2-1; 7 nucleotides agree with TRBD2. The CDR3 runs to 14 residues. V was clipped by 7 bases and J by 9 bases; unmatched bases: 12. Germline CDR1 and CDR2: MNHEY and SMNVEV (reference sequence). As DNA, the CDR3 is TGTGCCAGCAACGGCGGGAGAGTTAGGGGTGAGCAGTTCTTC. It specifies CASNGGRVRGEQFF.

The rearrangement uses TRBV10-2 and TRBJ1-2; 9 positions match TRBD1. Germline lookup yields CDR1 WSHSY and CDR2 SAAADI. V gave up 3 bases and J gave up 7 bases; unmatched junction bases: 9. This CDR3 is 15 amino acids long. This CDR3 is CASSDPGTGLSGYTF. The CDR3 nucleotides read TGCGCCAGCAGTGACCCCGGGACAGGGTTGAGTGGCTACACCTTC.

V usage is TRBV2 and J usage is TRBJ2-3, with D tentatively TRBD2 (5 bases). The CDR3 is made up of 14 amino acids. Germline CDR1 reads SNHLY; CDR2 reads FYNNEI. Trimming left V 6 bases short and J 0 bases short, with 10 bases between. The CDR3 DNA reads TGTGCCAGCAGGGGAGCGGAGAGCACAGATACGCAGTATTTT. It codes for CASRGAESTDTQYF.

The chain links TRBV1 to TRBJ2-7; the table's D call, TRBD1, was not checked against the DNA. TRBV1 is listed as a pseudogene. CDR3 length: 13 residues. In DNA, the CDR3 is TGCACCAGCAGCCAAGTTATTGACATCGAGCAGTACTTC. It yields the protein CTSSQVIDIEQYF.

V is TRBV27 and J is TRBJ1-5; D ambiguous. This CDR3 comprises 16 residues. Trimming left V 3 bases short and J 0 bases short, with 12 bases between. Germline assignment: CDR1 MNHEY and CDR2 SMNVEV (reference sequence). CDR3 DNA: TGTGCCAGCAGTTTGTCTGGGGAATATAGCAATCAGCCCCAGCATTTT. Its translation: CASSLSGEYSNQPQHF.

This clone showed up just once. The V call is TRBV7-9, the J call TRBJ2-5; D might be TRBD1 or TRBD2, each matching 5 bases. Germline V CDR1 and CDR2: SEHNR, FQNEAQ (reference sequence). Trimming cost V 10 bases and J 3 bases, with 21 bases left between them. The CDR3 consists of 15 residues. As DNA, the CDR3 is TGTGCCAAATCACACTACGGGACGGTAGAAGAGACCCAGTACTTC. This codes for CAKSHYGTVEETQYF.

The J gene is TRBJ2-3, the V gene TRBV14; D is unclear. Germline V lookup: CDR1 SGHDN, CDR2 FVKESK. The CDR3 contains 13 residues. Trimming took 4 bases from V and 3 from J, leaving 8 bases between them. The CDR3 nucleotides are TGTGCCAGCAGCCGTGCCCGGACAGATACGCAGTATTTT. Amino acids: CASSRARTDTQYF.

The gene calls are TRBV14 and TRBJ2-5; D is undetermined. CDR1 and CDR2 (germline): SGHDN, FVKESK. Deletions cut 2 bases from V and 1 base from J, with 5 bases between. This CDR3 comprises 13 residues. CDR3 nucleotides: TGTGCCAGCAGCCAAAACCTCCAAGAGACCCAGTACTTC. As protein: CASSQNLQETQYF.

The rearrangement joins TRBV7-9 to TRBJ2-7; D unclear. Trimming cost V 1 base and J 7 bases, with 8 bases left between them. The CDR3 consists of 12 residues. CDR1 is SEHNR and CDR2 is FQNEAQ in the germline V gene (reference sequence). As DNA, the CDR3 is TGTGCCAGCAGCTTAGGTCGTGAGGAGCAGTACTTC. Translated: CASSLGREEQYF.

This clone was seen a single time. This chain links TRBV28 with TRBJ1-1; 10 nucleotides align to TRBD1. This CDR3 has 12 residues. The V gene end was trimmed by 7 bases and the J gene end by 11 bases; junction bases not matched to a gene: 7. Germline V gives CDR1 MDHEN, CDR2 SYDVKM. Written as DNA, the CDR3 is TGTGCCAGCACCGAAGGGACAGGGGACGCTTTCTTT. Translated: CASTEGTGDAFF.

This clone was picked up one time. The chain employs TRBV7-8 and TRBJ1-2; weak D call: TRBD1 (6 bases). This CDR3 spans 15 amino acids. V lost 0 bases to trimming and J lost 6 bases, with 14 bases between them. The germline V gene encodes CDR1 SGHVS and CDR2 FQNEAQ. The CDR3 sequence is CASSLARGARNGYTF. Here the CDR3 DNA reads TGTGCCAGCAGCTTAGCACGGGGGGCCCGTAATGGCTACACCTTC.

This clone has more than one count but fewer than ten. The rearrangement links TRBV5-5 to TRBJ2-7; tentatively, D is TRBD2 (6 bases). Germline lookup yields CDR1 SGHKS and CDR2 YYEKEE (reference sequence). The CDR3 is made up of 14 amino acids. V was trimmed by 4 bases and J by 5 bases, leaving 16 bases between them. The CDR3: CASSRPGSPDEQYF. CDR3 nucleotides: TGTGCCAGCAGCCGGCCCGGGAGCCCGGACGAGCAGTACTTC.

This clone was counted between two and nine times. CDR3 sequence (DNA): TGCAGCGTAGCCTCCGGGACAGGGCAGCCCCAGCATTTT. This sequence encodes CSVASGTGQPQHF. The chain links TRBV29-1 to TRBJ1-5, with 9 bases identical to TRBD1. V was clipped by 6 bases and J by 7 bases; unmatched bases: 7. The germline CDR1 and CDR2 sequences are SQVTM and ANQGSEA. CDR3 length: 13 amino acids.

The rearrangement links TRBV7-9 to TRBJ2-2; possibly TRBD1 for D (6 bases). The germline V gene has CDR1 SEHNR and CDR2 FQNEAQ (reference sequence). The CDR3 spans 14 residues. The V end was cut by 7 bases, the J end by 0 bases, with 9 bases between. CDR3 in DNA: TGTGCCAGCACAGACAGGCCGAACACCGGGGAGCTGTTTTTT. It codes for CASTDRPNTGELFF.

By share, this clone counts as medium-sized. V is TRBV5-1 and J is TRBJ1-3; D is ambiguous. With 3 bases removed from V and 7 bases from J, the gap between germline ends came to 14 bases. Germline CDR1 and CDR2: SGHRS and YFSETQ. The CDR3 spans 14 residues. Written as DNA, the CDR3 is TGCGCCAGCAGCTCCGACAAGTCTAGCAACACCATATATTTT. As protein: CASSSDKSSNTIYF.

This clone is termed medium-sized (0.01 to 0.1%). The V call is TRBV19, the J call TRBJ2-6; D not certain. Germline lookup yields CDR1 LNHDA and CDR2 SQIVND (reference sequence). Trimming left V 1 base short and J 0 bases short, with 4 bases between. The CDR3 is 15 residues long. As DNA, the CDR3 is TGTGCCAGTAGTATAGGAGCCTCTGGGGCCAACGTCCTGACTTTC. This gives the protein CASSIGASGANVLTF.

Relative to its sample, this clone is medium-sized. The genes are TRBV6-5 and TRBJ2-5, with D possibly matching TRBD1 (5 bases). This CDR3 region has 13 residues. Germline assignment: CDR1 MNHEY and CDR2 SVGAGI. Trimming took off 7 bases at V and 3 bases at J, with 12 bases between the two ends. CDR3 sequence reads: CASNSGHKETQYF. The CDR3 region has the DNA TGTGCCAGCAATTCAGGGCATAAAGAGACCCAGTACTTC.

Judged by abundance, this clone is medium-sized (0.01 to 0.1%). The CDR3 spells CATRGDASYGYTF. The CDR3 coding sequence is TGTGCCACCCGTGGGGATGCCTCCTATGGCTACACCTTC. The V and J genes are TRBV10-3 and TRBJ1-2; D remains unclear. This CDR3 has 13 amino acids. V was pared by 10 bases and J by 4 bases, with 16 bases between. Germline lookup yields CDR1 ENHRY and CDR2 SYGVKD.

The CDR3 sequence is CASTRTAREAFF. The CDR3 DNA follows: TGTGCCAGCACCCGAACGGCCCGTGAAGCTTTCTTT. The chain employs TRBV2 and TRBJ1-1, with D unresolved. V was shortened by 7 bases and J by 7 bases, with 13 bases between the two germline ends. The CDR3 is 12 residues long. Germline lookup yields CDR1 SNHLY and CDR2 FYNNEI.

The chain joins TRBV19 to TRBJ2-1; TRBD2 might be the D (5 bases). The germline V gene has CDR1 LNHDA and CDR2 SQIVND (reference sequence). This CDR3 has 15 amino acids. Trimming cost V 4 bases and J 2 bases, with 12 bases left between them. The CDR3 nucleotides are TGTGCCAGTAGTACCGAGCGGACCCCCTACAATGAGCAGTTCTTC. This translates into CASSTERTPYNEQFF. Together with reference TRBV19 and TRBJ2-1, the CDR3 gives the full variable domain: DGGITQSPKYLFRKEGQNVTLSCEQNLNHDAMYWYRQDPGQGLRLIYYSQIVNDFQKGDIAEGYSVSREKKESFPLTVTSAQKNPTAFYLCASSTERTPYNEQFFGPGTRLTVL.